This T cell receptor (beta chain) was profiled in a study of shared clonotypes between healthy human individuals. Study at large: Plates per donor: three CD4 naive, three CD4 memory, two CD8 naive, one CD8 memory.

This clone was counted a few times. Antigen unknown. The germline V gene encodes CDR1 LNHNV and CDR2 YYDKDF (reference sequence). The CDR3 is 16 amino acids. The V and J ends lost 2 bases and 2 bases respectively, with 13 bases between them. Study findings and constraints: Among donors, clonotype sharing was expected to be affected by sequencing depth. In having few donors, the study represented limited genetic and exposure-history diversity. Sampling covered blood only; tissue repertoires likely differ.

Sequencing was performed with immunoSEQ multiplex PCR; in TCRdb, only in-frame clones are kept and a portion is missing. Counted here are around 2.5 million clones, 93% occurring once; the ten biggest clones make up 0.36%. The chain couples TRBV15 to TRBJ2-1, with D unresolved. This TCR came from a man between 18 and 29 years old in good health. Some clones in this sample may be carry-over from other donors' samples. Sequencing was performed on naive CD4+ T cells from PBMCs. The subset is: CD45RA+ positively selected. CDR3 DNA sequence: TGTGCCACCAGCAGACAGCCTCTGGGGACCTACAATGAGCAGTTCTTC. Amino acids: CATSRQPLGTYNEQFF.